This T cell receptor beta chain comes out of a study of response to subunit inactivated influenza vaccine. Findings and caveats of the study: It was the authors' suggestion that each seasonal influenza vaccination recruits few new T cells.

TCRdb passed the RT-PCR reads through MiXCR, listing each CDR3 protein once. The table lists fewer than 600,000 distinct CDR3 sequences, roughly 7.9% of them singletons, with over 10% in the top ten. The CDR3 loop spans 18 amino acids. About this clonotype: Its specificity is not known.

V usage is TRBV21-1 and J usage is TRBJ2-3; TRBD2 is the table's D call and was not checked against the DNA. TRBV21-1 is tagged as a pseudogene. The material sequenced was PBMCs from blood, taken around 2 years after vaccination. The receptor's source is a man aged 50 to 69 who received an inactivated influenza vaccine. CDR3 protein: CASSKPRDVREVTDTQYF. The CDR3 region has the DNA TGTGCCAGCAGCAAACCTCGTGATGTGCGGGAGGTCACAGATACGCAGTATTTT.